Following are 17 T cell receptor beta chains from one sample sequenced in a study of T cells in Graves' hyperthyroidism and ophthalmopathy. Amplification targeted TCR beta CDR3 regions from RNA transcripts. First-round RT-PCR targeting the TCR CDR3 was performed with the HTBI primer set. One entry per CDR3 protein, called by TCRdb with MiXCR from the multiplex PCR reads. This table has some 370,000 distinct CDR3 sequences, 11% to 15% appearing once. The sample taken for sequencing was blood. These receptors came from a man between 45 and 60 years old with Graves' ophthalmopathy.

The rearrangement links TRBV11-3 to TRBJ1-6, with D possibly being TRBD1 (6 bases). Trimming cost V 5 bases and J 7 bases, with 12 bases left between them. Germline values: CDR1 SGHNT, CDR2 YENEEA. CDR3 size: 14 residues. The CDR3 loop is CASSGAGDNSPLHF. In nucleotides, the CDR3 is TGTGCCAGCAGCGGCGCAGGGGACAATTCACCCCTCCACTTT.

The gene calls are TRBV6-1 and TRBJ2-5; 9 bases align to TRBD1. J gave up 3 bases and V 2 bases, and 4 bases lay outside the gene matches. Germline CDR1 MNHNS, CDR2 SASEGT. This CDR3 comprises 15 residues. The CDR3 loop reads CASSESGTGKETQYF. In DNA form, the CDR3 reads TGTGCCAGCAGTGAATCGGGGACAGGGAAAGAGACCCAGTACTTC.

This clonotype has only a few counts. The chain employs TRBV19 and TRBJ2-7, with 10 bases identical to TRBD2. Germline CDR1 reads LNHDA; CDR2 reads SQIVND (reference sequence). This CDR3 region has 15 residues. The J segment lost 3 bases and the V segment lost 3 bases, leaving 5 bases of the junction unmatched. Written as DNA, the CDR3 is TGTGCCAGTAGTATGGTGGCTAGCGGGAGCTACGAGCAGTACTTC. It yields the protein CASSMVASGSYEQYF.

This clonotype was counted ten times or more. The junction departs from germline at one end; a sequencing error may be responsible. The chain joins TRBV20-1 to TRBJ2-7; TRBD2 matches 9 bases. This CDR3 spans 14 amino acids. Germline V gene sequence: CDR1 DFQATT, CDR2 SNEGSKA (reference sequence). Written as DNA, the CDR3 is TGCAGTGCCGCCGATAGCGGGAGTACCTACGAGCAGCACTTC. This encodes CSAADSGSTYEQHF.

The V call is TRBV11-1, the J call TRBJ2-1; 7 bases line up with TRBD1. Germline CDR1 is SGHAT and CDR2 is FQDESV (reference sequence). This CDR3 region has 14 residues. Trimming cost V 5 bases and J 9 bases; bases outside gene matches: 10. The CDR3 sequence is CASSPNRGRGEQFF. CDR3 sequence (DNA): TGTGCCAGCAGCCCAAACAGGGGTCGGGGTGAGCAGTTCTTC.

At least ten counts were recorded for this clonotype. The chain recombines TRBV20-1 with TRBJ2-5; TRBD2 agrees at 16 bases. The CDR3 is 17 residues long. V lost 1 base to trimming and J lost 8 bases; unmatched junction nucleotides: 10. Germline values: CDR1 DFQATT, CDR2 SNEGSKA (reference sequence). CDR3 bases: TGCAGTGCTAGAGTTCCCGGGACTAGCGGGAGGGCTAAAACCCAGTACTTC. Its protein is CSARVPGTSGRAKTQYF.

This clonotype was seen at least ten times. The V gene is TRBV2, the J gene TRBJ2-1; D not certain. The CDR3 contains 13 residues. V lost 7 bases and J lost 8, with 15 bases in between. CDR1 and CDR2 from the germline V gene are SNHLY and FYNNEI. CDR3 loop: CASKDGWIDEQFF. The DNA for the CDR3 is TGTGCCAGCAAGGACGGATGGATAGATGAGCAGTTCTTC.

The rearrangement joins TRBV2 to TRBJ1-1, with 7 bases matching TRBD1. CDR3 length: 18 residues. The V and J ends lost 6 bases and 0 bases, in that order; junction bases with no gene match: 16. Germline CDR1 reads SNHLY; CDR2 reads FYNNEI. CDR3 protein: CASRDQTGYLMMNTEAFF. The CDR3 nucleotides are TGTGCCAGCAGGGATCAGACAGGGTATCTAATGATGAACACTGAAGCTTTCTTT.

This clonotype has just a few counts. The rearrangement uses TRBV18 and TRBJ1-2; 9 bases map to TRBD1. The CDR3 is 13 amino acids. Trimming at V came to 7 bases and at J to 5 bases, leaving 5 bases not matched to a gene. Germline loops: CDR1 KGHSH, CDR2 LQKENI. DNA of the CDR3: TGTGCCAGCTTGCCGGGACAGGGATATGGCTACACCTTC. Its translation is CASLPGQGYGYTF.

To note about this clonotype: Given the absence of the conserved phenylalanine or tryptophan at the CDR3 end, a read error is likely. The gene calls are TRBV6-1 and TRBJ2-7; the D gene could be TRBD1 or TRBD2 (6 bases each). The CDR3 contains 15 residues. The germline gives CDR1 MNHNS, CDR2 SASEGT. Trimming removed 6 bases from V and 2 bases from J, with 17 bases in between. The CDR3 here is CASRTGAEGPYEQYL. The CDR3 region has the DNA TGTGCCAGCAGGACGGGGGCGGAGGGCCCCTACGAGCAGTACCTC.

In its sample, this clonotype was seen many times. The chain links TRBV3-1 to TRBJ2-3; D possibly corresponds to TRBD2 (5 bases). The CDR3 spans 15 residues. V was clipped by 4 bases and J by 4 bases, with 15 bases between them. CDR1 is LGHDT, CDR2 YNNKEL, per germline (reference sequence). CDR3 in amino acids: CASSPIGLASDTQYF. The CDR3 nucleotides are TGTGCCAGCAGCCCTATTGGATTAGCGTCAGATACGCAGTATTTT.

This clonotype has at least ten counts. The chain employs TRBV3-1 and TRBJ2-2; D perhaps matches TRBD2 (5 bases). The CDR3 runs 14 residues. V was shortened by 3 bases and J by 4 bases, with 9 bases between the two germline ends. Germline lookup yields CDR1 LGHDT and CDR2 YNNKEL (reference sequence). CDR3 in DNA: TGTGCCAGCAGCCAGCTACGGGGCACCGGGGAGCTGTTTTTT. It yields the protein CASSQLRGTGELFF.

About this clonotype itself: Possible read error: a much larger clone is one base away. The chain carries TRBV19 and TRBJ1-1; unclear D gene. Germline V CDR1 and CDR2: LNHDA, SQIVND (reference sequence). The CDR3 is made up of 12 amino acids. CDR3 loop: CAGSLGGNEAFF. CDR3 nucleotides: TGTGCCGGTAGCCTTGGAGGGAATGAAGCTTTCTTT.

In this sample, this clonotype turned up many times. The chain links TRBV12-3 or TRBV12-4 to TRBJ2-3; the match to TRBD2 covers 10 bases. Trimming at V came to 6 bases and at J to 1 base, leaving 4 bases not matched to a gene. The CDR3 is made up of 15 amino acids. The CDR3 region is CASSAGLAGTDTQYF. The CDR3 DNA is TGTGCCAGCAGCGCAGGACTAGCGGGCACAGATACGCAGTATTTT.

There are many counts of this clonotype. The rearrangement uses TRBV7-2 and TRBJ1-6, with 9 positions matching TRBD1. The V gene end was trimmed by 5 bases and the J gene end by 9 bases; junction bases not matched to a gene: 5. CDR1 and CDR2 from the germline V gene are SGHTA and FQGNSA. This CDR3 is built from 14 residues. CDR3 nucleotides: TGTGCCAGCAGCATGACAGGGGGGAGTTCACCCCTCCACTTT. Its protein is CASSMTGGSSPLHF. Drawing the rest from reference TRBV7-2 and TRBJ1-6, the complete variable domain is GAGVSQSPSNKVTEKGKDVELRCDPISGHTALYWYRQSLGQGLEFLIYFQGNSAPDKSGLPSDRFSAERTGGSVSTLTIQRTQQEDSAVYLCASSMTGGSSPLHFGNGTRLTVT.

This clonotype was seen many times. The V call is TRBV12-3 or TRBV12-4, the J call TRBJ2-3; 11 bases fit TRBD2. Trimming removed 4 bases from V and 3 bases from J; junction bases left unmatched: 6. The CDR3 runs to 16 residues. CDR3 nucleotides: TGTGCCAGCAGTTATACTAGCGGGAGAAGGACAGATACGCAGTATTTT. It yields the protein CASSYTSGRRTDTQYF.

The chain has TRBV19 and TRBJ1-5; no firm D call. Per the germline V gene, CDR1 is LNHDA and CDR2 is SQIVND (reference sequence). CDR3 length: 14 amino acids. Trimming took 7 bases from V and 3 from J, leaving 13 bases between them. The CDR3 reads CASTQTLINQPQHF. The CDR3 nucleotides are TGTGCCAGTACCCAAACCCTAATCAATCAGCCCCAGCATTTT.